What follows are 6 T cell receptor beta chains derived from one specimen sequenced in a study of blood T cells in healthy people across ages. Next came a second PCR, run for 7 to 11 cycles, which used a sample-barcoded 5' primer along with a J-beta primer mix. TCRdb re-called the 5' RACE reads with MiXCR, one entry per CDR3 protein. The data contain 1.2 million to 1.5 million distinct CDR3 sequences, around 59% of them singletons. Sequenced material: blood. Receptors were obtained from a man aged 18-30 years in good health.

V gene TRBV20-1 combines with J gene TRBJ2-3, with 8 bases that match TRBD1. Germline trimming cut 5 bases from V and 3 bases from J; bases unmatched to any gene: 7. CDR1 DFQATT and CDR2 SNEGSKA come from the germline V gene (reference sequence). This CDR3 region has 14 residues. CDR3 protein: CSAFDRGGTDTQYF. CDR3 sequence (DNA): TGCAGTGCTTTCGACAGGGGTGGTACAGATACGCAGTATTTT.

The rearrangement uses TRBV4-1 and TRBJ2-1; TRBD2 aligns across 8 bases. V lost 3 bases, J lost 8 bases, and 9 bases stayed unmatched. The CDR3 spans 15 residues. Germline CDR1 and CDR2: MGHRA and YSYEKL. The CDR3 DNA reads TGCGCCAGCAGCCACCCCCCGGGGGGGGCGGATGAGCAGTTCTTC. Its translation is CASSHPPGGADEQFF.

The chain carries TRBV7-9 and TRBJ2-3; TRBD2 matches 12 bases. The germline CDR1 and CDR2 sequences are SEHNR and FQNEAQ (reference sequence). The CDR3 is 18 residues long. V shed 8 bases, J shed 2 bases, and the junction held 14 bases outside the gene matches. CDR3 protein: CASRSSITSGGNTDTQYF. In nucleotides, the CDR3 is TGTGCCAGCCGCAGTTCCATCACTAGCGGGGGGAACACAGATACGCAGTATTTT.

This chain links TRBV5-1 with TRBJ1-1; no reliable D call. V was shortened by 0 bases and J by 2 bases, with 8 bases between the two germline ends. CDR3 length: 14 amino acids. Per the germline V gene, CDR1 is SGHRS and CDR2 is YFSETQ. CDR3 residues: CASSLDPFNTEAFF. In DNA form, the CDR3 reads TGCGCCAGCAGCTTGGATCCATTCAACACTGAAGCTTTCTTT.

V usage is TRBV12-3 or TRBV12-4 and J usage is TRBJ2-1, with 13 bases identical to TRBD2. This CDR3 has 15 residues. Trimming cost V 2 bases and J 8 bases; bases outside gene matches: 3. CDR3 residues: CASSLTSGGADEQFF. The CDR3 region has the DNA TGTGCCAGCAGTTTAACTAGCGGGGGGGCTGATGAGCAGTTCTTC.

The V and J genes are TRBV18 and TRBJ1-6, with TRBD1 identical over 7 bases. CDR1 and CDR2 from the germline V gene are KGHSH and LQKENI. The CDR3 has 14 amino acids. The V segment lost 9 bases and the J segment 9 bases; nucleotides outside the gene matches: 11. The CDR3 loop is CASSTGTEGSPLHF. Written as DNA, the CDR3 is TGTGCCAGTTCTACCGGGACAGAAGGTTCACCCCTCCACTTT.